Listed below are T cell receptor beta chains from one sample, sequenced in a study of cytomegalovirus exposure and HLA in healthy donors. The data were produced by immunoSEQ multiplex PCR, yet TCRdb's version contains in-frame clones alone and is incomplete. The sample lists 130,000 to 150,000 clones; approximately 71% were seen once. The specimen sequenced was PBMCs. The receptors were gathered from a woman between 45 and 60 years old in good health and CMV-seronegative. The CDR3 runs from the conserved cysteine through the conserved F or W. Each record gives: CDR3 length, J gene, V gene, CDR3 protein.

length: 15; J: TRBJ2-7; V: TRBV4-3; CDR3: CASSQGGTGTYEQYF
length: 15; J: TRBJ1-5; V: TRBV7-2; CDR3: CASSLVQGEGQPQHF
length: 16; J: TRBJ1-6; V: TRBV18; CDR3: CASSLLDRSYNSPLHF
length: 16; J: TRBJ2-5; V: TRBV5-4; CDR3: CASSQRFRGGSETQYF
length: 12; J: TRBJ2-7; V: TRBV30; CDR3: CAWSPGSPEQYF
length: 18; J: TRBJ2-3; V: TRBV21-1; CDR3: CASKRVTSGGPYTDTQYF
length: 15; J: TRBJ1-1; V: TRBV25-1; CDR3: CASSEAGTGNTEAFF
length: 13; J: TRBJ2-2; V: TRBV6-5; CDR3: CASSDSGAGELFF
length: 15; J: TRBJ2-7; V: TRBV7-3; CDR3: CASSLWGGSTYEQYF
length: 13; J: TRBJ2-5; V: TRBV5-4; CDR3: CASSFRGSETQYF
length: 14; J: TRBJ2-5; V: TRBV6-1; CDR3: CASSAGLASETQYF
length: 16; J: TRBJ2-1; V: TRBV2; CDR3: CASSPTGGNSYNEQFF
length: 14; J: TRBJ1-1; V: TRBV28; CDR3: CASSLGGSDTEAFF
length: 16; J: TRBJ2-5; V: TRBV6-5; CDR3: CASSYSYGVGQETQYF
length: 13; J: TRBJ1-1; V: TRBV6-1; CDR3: CASRRGWNTEAFF
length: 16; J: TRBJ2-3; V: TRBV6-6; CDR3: CASRFNSGGGTDTQYF
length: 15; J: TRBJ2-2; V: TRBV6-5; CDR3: CASLAGGPGAGELFF
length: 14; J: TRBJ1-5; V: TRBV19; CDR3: CASTVTGGRQPQHF
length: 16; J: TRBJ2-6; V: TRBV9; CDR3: CASSVVADSGANVLTF
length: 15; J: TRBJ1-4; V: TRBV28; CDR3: CASSSFFRDREKLFF
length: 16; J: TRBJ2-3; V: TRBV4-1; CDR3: CASSQEGRGGTDTQYF
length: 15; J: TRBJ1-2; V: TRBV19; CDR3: CASSIDHTRSYGYTF
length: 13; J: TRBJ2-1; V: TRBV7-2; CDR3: CASSLNRVDEQFF
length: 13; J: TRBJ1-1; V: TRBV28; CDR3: CASRGLGTTEAFF
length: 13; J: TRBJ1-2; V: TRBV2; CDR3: CASRMRGQGGYTF
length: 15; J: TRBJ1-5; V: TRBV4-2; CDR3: CASSHFRDSNQPQHF
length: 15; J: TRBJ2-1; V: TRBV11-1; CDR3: CASSSTGRINNEQFF
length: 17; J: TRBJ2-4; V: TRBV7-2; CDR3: CASSLHRGGLAKNIQYF
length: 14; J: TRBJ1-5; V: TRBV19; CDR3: CASKHDRGGQPQHF
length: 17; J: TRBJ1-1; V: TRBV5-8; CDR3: CASSLGTGGMLGTEAFF
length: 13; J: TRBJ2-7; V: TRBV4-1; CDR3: CASSQVGSYEQYF
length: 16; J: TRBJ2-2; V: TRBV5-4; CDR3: CASSPGTSRNTGELFF
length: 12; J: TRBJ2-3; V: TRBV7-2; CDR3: CASSLRLGTQYF
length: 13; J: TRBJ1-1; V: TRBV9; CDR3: CASSVGGETEAFF
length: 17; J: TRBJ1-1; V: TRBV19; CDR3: CASSIIGWTGMNTEAFF
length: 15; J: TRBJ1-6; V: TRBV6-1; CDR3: CASSEAGQYNSPLHF
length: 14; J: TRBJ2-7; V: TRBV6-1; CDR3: CASRGQGNSYEQYF
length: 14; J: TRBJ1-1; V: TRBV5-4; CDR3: CASSATVMNTEAFF
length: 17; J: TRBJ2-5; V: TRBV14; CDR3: CASSIFSMRADQETQYF
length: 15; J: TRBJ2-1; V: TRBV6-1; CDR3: CASSEASIRWSEQFF
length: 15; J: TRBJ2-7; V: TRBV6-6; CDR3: CASSLPGQGAYEQYF
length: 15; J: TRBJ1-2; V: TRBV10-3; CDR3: CAISADGIGGYGYTF
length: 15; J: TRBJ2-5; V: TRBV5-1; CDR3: CASSYGTPYGETQYF
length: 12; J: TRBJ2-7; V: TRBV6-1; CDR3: CASSGQFFEQYF
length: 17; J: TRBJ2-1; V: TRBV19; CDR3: CASSIGRAASSYNEQFF
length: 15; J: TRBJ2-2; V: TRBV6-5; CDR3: CASSRTGANTGELFF
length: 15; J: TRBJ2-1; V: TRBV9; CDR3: CASSHRQDSDNEQFF